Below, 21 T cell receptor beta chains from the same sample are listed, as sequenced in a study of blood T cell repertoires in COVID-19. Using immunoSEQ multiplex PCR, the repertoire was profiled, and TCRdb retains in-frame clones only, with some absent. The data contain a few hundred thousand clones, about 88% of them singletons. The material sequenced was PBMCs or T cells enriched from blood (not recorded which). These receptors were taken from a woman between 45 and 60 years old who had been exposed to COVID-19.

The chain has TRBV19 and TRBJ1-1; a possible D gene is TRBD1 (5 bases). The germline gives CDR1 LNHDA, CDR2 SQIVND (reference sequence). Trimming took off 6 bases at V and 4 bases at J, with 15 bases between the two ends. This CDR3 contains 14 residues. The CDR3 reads CASSLTGPGTEAFF. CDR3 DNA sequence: TGTGCCAGTAGCCTCACAGGTCCGGGCACTGAAGCTTTCTTT.

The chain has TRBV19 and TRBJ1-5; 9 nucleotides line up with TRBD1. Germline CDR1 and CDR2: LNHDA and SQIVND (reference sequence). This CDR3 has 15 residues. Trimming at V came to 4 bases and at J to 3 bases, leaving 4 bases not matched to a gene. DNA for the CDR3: TGTGCCAGTAGTAAAGGACAGGGGATCAATCAGCCCCAGCATTTT. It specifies CASSKGQGINQPQHF.

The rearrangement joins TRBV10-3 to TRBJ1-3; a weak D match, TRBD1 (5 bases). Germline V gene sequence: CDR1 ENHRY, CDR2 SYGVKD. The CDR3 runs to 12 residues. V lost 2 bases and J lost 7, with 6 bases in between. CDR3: CAISEGANTIYF. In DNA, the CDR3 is TGTGCCATCAGTGAGGGGGCGAACACCATATATTTT.

CDR3 residues: CASSPSGDSHSPLHF. CDR3 bases: TGTGCCAGCTCACCGTCTGGGGACAGTCATTCACCCCTCCACTTT. The gene calls are TRBV18 and TRBJ1-6; 7 bases agree with TRBD1. Unmatched junction bases numbered 7, after V lost 3 bases and J lost 8 bases. CDR3 size: 15 residues. Germline V gives CDR1 KGHSH, CDR2 LQKENI.

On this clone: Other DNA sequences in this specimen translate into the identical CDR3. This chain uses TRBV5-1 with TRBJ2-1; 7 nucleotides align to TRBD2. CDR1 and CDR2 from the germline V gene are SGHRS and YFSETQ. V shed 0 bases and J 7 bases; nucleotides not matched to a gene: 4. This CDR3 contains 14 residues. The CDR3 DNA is TGCGCCAGCAGCTTGGCGGGGGGAATAAATGAGCAGTTCTTC. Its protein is CASSLAGGINEQFF.

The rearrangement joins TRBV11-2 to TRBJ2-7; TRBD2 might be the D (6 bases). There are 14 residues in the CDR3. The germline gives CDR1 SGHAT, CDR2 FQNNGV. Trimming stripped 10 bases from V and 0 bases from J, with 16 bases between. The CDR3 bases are TGTGCCACCTCGATTGGGGGGAGCTCCTACGAGCAGTACTTC. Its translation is CATSIGGSSYEQYF.

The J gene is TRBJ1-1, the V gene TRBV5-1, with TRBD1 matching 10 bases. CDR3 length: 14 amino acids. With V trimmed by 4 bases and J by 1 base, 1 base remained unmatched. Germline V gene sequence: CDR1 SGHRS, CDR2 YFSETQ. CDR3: CASSRDRGNTEAFF. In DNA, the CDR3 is TGCGCCAGCAGCCGGGACAGGGGGAACACTGAAGCTTTCTTT.

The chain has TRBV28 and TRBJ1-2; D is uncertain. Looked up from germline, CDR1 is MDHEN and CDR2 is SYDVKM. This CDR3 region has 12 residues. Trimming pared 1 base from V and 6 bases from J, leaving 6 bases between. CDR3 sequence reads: CASSLSSHGYTF. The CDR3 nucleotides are TGTGCCAGCAGTTTATCATCCCATGGCTACACCTTC.

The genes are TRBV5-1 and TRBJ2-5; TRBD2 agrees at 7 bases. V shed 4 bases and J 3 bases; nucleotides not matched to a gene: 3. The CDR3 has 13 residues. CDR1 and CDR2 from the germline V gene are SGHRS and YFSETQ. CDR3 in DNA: TGCGCCAGCAGCCTGGGAGGGAAAGAGACCCAGTACTTC. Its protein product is CASSLGGKETQYF.

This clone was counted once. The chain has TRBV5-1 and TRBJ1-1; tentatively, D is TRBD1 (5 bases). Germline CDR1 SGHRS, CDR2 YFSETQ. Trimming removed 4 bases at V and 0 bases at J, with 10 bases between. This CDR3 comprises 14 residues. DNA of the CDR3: TGCGCCAGCAGCCCGACAGTCCTGAACACTGAAGCTTTCTTT. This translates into CASSPTVLNTEAFF.

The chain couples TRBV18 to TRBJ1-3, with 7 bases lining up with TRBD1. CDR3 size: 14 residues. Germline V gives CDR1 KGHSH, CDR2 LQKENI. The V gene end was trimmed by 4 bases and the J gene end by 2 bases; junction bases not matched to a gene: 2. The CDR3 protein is CASSRGTAGNTIYF. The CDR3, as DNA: TGTGCCAGCTCACGTGGGACAGCTGGAAACACCATATATTTT.

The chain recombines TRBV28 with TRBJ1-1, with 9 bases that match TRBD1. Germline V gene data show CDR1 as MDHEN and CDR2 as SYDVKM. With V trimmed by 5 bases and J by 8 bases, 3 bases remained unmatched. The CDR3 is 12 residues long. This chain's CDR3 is CASSLTGGEAFF. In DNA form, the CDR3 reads TGTGCCAGCAGTCTAACAGGGGGCGAAGCTTTCTTT.

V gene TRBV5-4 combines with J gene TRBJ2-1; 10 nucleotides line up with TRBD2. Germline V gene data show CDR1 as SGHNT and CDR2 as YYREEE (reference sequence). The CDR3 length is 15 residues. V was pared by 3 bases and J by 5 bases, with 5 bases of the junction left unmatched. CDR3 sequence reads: CASSSTSGADNEQFF. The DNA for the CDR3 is TGTGCCAGCAGCTCCACTAGCGGGGCTGACAATGAGCAGTTCTTC.

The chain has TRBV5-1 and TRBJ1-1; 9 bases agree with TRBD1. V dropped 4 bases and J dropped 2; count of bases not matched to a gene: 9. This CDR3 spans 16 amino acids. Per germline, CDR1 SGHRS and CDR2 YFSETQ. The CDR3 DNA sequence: TGCGCCAGCAGCCCAGGGACAGGGTGGGGCAACACTGAAGCTTTCTTT. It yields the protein CASSPGTGWGNTEAFF.

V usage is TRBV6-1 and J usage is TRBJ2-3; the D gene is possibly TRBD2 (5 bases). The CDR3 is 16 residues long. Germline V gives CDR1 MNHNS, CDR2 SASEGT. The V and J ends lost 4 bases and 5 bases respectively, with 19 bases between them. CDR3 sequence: CASSAPAFGVQDTQYF. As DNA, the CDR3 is TGTGCCAGCAGTGCTCCCGCATTCGGGGTGCAAGATACGCAGTATTTT.

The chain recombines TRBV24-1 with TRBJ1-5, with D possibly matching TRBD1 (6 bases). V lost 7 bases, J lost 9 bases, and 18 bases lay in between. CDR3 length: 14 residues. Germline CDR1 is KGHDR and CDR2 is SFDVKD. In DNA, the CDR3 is TGTGCCACCAGGACAGGACCCCCCGATGTGCCCCAGCATTTT. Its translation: CATRTGPPDVPQHF.

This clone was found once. CDR3 DNA: TGTGCCAGCAGTTTATGGGGACAGGGACGGGGAACAGATACGCAGTATTTT. It specifies CASSLWGQGRGTDTQYF. V usage is TRBV28 and J usage is TRBJ2-3, with TRBD1 identical over 9 bases. Germline V gene lookup returns CDR1 MDHEN and CDR2 SYDVKM. The CDR3 has 17 residues. Germline trimming cut 0 bases from V and 3 bases from J; bases unmatched to any gene: 7.

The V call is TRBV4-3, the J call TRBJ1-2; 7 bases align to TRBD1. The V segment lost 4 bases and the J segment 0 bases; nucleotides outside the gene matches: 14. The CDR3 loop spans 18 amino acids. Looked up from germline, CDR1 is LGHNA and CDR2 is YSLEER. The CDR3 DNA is TGCGCCAGCAGCCTGCAAAGGACAGGCATATTAGCTAACTATGGCTACACCTTC. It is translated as CASSLQRTGILANYGYTF.

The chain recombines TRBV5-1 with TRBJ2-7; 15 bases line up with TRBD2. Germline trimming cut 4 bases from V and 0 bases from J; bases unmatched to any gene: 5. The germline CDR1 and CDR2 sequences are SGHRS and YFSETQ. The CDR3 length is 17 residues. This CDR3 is CASSKGTSGGTSYEQYF. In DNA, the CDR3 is TGCGCCAGCAGCAAAGGGACTAGCGGGGGGACCTCCTACGAGCAGTACTTC.

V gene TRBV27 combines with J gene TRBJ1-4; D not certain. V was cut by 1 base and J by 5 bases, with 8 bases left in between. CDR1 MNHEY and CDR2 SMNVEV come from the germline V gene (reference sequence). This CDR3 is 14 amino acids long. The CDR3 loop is CASSLYQSNEKLFF. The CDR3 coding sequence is TGTGCCAGCAGTTTATATCAGTCCAATGAAAAACTGTTTTTT.

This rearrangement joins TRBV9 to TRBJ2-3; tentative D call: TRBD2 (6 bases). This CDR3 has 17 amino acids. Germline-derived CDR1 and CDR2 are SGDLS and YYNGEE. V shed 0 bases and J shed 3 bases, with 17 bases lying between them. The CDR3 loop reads CASSVAGGRGATDTQYF. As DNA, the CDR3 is TGTGCCAGCAGCGTAGCTGGCGGGCGCGGGGCTACAGATACGCAGTATTTT. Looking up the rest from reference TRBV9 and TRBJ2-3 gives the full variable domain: DSGVTQTPKHLITATGQRVTLRCSPRSGDLSVYWYQQSLDQGLQFLIQYYNGEERAKGNILERFSAQQFPDLHSELNLSSLELGDSALYFCASSVAGGRGATDTQYFGPGTRLTVL.